A single sample gave rise to the 32 T cell receptor beta chains below, sequenced in a study of radiotherapy plus CTLA-4 blockade in lung cancer. Assay used: immunoSEQ multiplex PCR; TCRdb lists only in-frame clones, some missing. The sample holds tens of thousands of clones; roughly 83% are singletons and the top ten take 16%. The sequences come from peripheral blood, collected from a patient treated with radiotherapy plus ipilimumab. The receptors come from a human donor with non-small cell lung cancer that progressed on radiotherapy plus ipilimumab.

The chain joins TRBV11-1 to TRBJ2-1, with D unresolved. The length of the CDR3 is 13 residues. Trimming removed 3 bases from V and 6 bases from J, with 9 bases in between. Germline V CDR1 and CDR2: SGHAT, FQDESV (reference sequence). CDR3 region: CASSLELLNEQFF. The CDR3 nucleotides read TGTGCCAGCAGCTTGGAACTTCTCAATGAGCAGTTCTTC.

This clone rates as medium-sized (0.01 to 0.1%). J is TRBJ1-1 and V is TRBV11-2; a possible D gene is TRBD1 (5 bases). The V and J ends lost 1 base and 5 bases respectively, with 11 bases between them. Germline lookup yields CDR1 SGHAT and CDR2 FQNNGV. CDR3 length: 14 residues. The CDR3 loop reads CASSLGVGVTEAFF. CDR3 nucleotide sequence: TGTGCCAGCAGCTTAGGGGTAGGGGTTACTGAAGCTTTCTTT.

The V call is TRBV11-2, the J call TRBJ2-3; the D is unclear. CDR3 length: 16 amino acids. V lost 5 bases and J 2 bases, leaving 17 bases between the germline ends. In germline, CDR1 is SGHAT, CDR2 FQNNGV. CDR3 amino acids: CASSPTPGPLTDTQYF. The CDR3 DNA is TGTGCCAGCAGCCCCACCCCTGGACCGCTCACAGATACGCAGTATTTT.

The chain employs TRBV18 and TRBJ2-1, with D perhaps matching TRBD1 (6 bases). CDR3 length equals 13 residues. Trimming shortened V by 6 bases and J by 4 bases, and 10 bases separated the two germline ends. Germline CDR1 reads KGHSH; CDR2 reads LQKENI. The CDR3 loop is CASSHGQYNEQFF. The CDR3 nucleotides read TGTGCCAGCTCCCACGGACAGTACAATGAGCAGTTCTTC.

The chain carries TRBV2 and TRBJ1-5; 7 bases agree with TRBD1. The germline CDR1 and CDR2 sequences are SNHLY and FYNNEI. The CDR3 runs to 13 residues. V shed 4 bases, J shed 5 bases, and the junction held 2 bases outside the gene matches. CDR3 coding DNA: TGTGCCAGCAGTGCCGGGACAGATCAGCCCCAGCATTTT. This sequence encodes CASSAGTDQPQHF.

V is TRBV13 and J is TRBJ2-3; D gene unclear. The V end lost 3 bases, the J end lost 2 bases, and 12 bases lay between the germline ends. The CDR3 contains 15 residues. The germline V gene encodes CDR1 PRHDT and CDR2 FYEKMQ (reference sequence). DNA of the CDR3: TGTGCCAGCAGCTTCCTCAAGCCCCCCACAGATACGCAGTATTTT. Translated, it gives CASSFLKPPTDTQYF.

The chain joins TRBV5-4 to TRBJ2-4; 7 nucleotides align to TRBD1. J was trimmed by 5 bases and V by 5 bases; bases with no gene match: 10. Germline values: CDR1 SGHNT, CDR2 YYREEE (reference sequence). The CDR3 length is 15 residues. CDR3 sequence reads: CASSRKTGAQNIQYF. The CDR3 DNA reads as TGTGCCAGCAGTCGAAAAACAGGGGCCCAAAACATTCAGTACTTC.

V usage is TRBV4-2 and J usage is TRBJ2-5; D may correspond to TRBD1 or TRBD2 (7 bases each). The germline V gene has CDR1 LGHNA and CDR2 YNFKEQ. The V and J ends lost 0 bases and 5 bases respectively, with 16 bases between them. This CDR3 comprises 16 residues. The CDR3 here is CASSQDPQGRVETQYF. The CDR3 DNA reads TGTGCCAGCAGCCAAGATCCACAGGGGAGGGTGGAGACCCAGTACTTC.

The chain uses TRBV7-9 and TRBJ1-1; unclear D gene. Deletions cut 5 bases from V and 4 bases from J, with 11 bases between. This CDR3 comprises 13 residues. Germline V gene sequence: CDR1 SEHNR, CDR2 FQNEAQ (reference sequence). CDR3 DNA sequence: TGTGCCAGCAGCCCGGGTGGTACCACTGAAGCTTTCTTT. This sequence encodes CASSPGGTTEAFF.

The chain uses TRBV14 and TRBJ2-7; perhaps TRBD1 as D (8 bases). The CDR3 runs to 16 residues. Trimming left V 5 bases short and J 9 bases short, with 26 bases between. Per the germline V gene, CDR1 is SGHDN and CDR2 is FVKESK. The CDR3 region has the DNA TGTGCCAGCAGCTGGGGCGAGGCGGGACTACAGGGGGTGCAGTACTTC. Its protein product is CASSWGEAGLQGVQYF.

The chain carries TRBV5-5 and TRBJ2-2; TRBD1 aligns across 7 bases. V was clipped by 4 bases and J by 0 bases; unmatched bases: 6. Germline loops: CDR1 SGHKS, CDR2 YYEKEE (reference sequence). The CDR3 loop spans 16 amino acids. The CDR3 sequence is CASSHRGRTNTGELFF. The CDR3 nucleotides are TGTGCCAGCAGCCACAGGGGCCGCACGAACACCGGGGAGCTGTTTTTT.

The chain is built from TRBV11-2 and TRBJ2-1, with 8 bases aligning to TRBD1. V lost 6 bases and J lost 6; bases outside the gene matches: 16. The CDR3 is 17 residues long. The germline gives CDR1 SGHAT, CDR2 FQNNGV. CDR3 nucleotides: TGTGCCAGCAGTTCAAAGTCCGGGACAGGAATGGGCAATGAGCAGTTCTTC. It specifies CASSSKSGTGMGNEQFF.

This clone occurred a few times. The V and J genes are TRBV28 and TRBJ1-2, with 7 bases matching TRBD1. The V gene's germline CDR1 is MDHEN and CDR2 SYDVKM. V shed 5 bases, J shed 8 bases, and the junction held 2 bases outside the gene matches. This CDR3 is 11 amino acids long. The CDR3 spells CASSLTGGYTF. The CDR3 region has the DNA TGTGCCAGCAGTCTGACAGGGGGCTACACCTTC.

CDR3 DNA sequence: TGTGCCAGCAGCGTGGGAGGAGAGGACATTCAGTACTTC. This gives the protein CASSVGGEDIQYF. The chain recombines TRBV9 with TRBJ2-4; a weak D match, TRBD2 (6 bases). This CDR3 spans 13 amino acids. V shed 2 bases and J shed 8 bases, with 11 bases lying between them. Germline-derived CDR1 and CDR2 are SGDLS and YYNGEE.

The gene calls are TRBV27 and TRBJ2-3, with a weak D call TRBD1 (5 bases). The ends were cut back, 5 bases at V and 0 bases at J, with 9 bases in the middle. The V gene's germline CDR1 is MNHEY and CDR2 SMNVEV (reference sequence). CDR3 size: 14 residues. The CDR3, as DNA: TGTGCCAGCAGTAGCCGGACAAGCACAGATACGCAGTATTTT. Its translation: CASSSRTSTDTQYF.

The chain joins TRBV28 to TRBJ2-1, with 8 nucleotides matching TRBD2. The CDR3 totals 14 residues. V trimming: 5 bases; J trimming: 7 bases; junction bases outside the gene matches: 7. CDR1 and CDR2 (germline): MDHEN, SYDVKM. The CDR3 region has the DNA TGTGCCAGCAGTCCCGGGACTAGTCTGAATGAGCAGTTCTTC. Encoded protein: CASSPGTSLNEQFF.

The chain employs TRBV10-3 and TRBJ1-1, with 9 bases identical to TRBD1. The V gene's germline CDR1 is ENHRY and CDR2 SYGVKD. The CDR3 runs 13 residues. J lost 7 bases, V lost 3 bases, and 3 bases had no gene match. The chain's CDR3 is CAISERDRDEAFF. The DNA for the CDR3 is TGTGCCATCAGTGAAAGGGACAGGGATGAAGCTTTCTTT.

The sample holds a few counts of this clone. This chain uses TRBV10-3 with TRBJ2-7; 10 bases are a match to TRBD1. The trim removed 11 bases at V and 4 bases at J, leaving 11 bases unmatched. CDR3 length equals 14 residues. Germline loops: CDR1 ENHRY, CDR2 SYGVKD. DNA for the CDR3: TGTGCCGCTACATCCGGGACAGGGGTTTACGAGCAGTACTTC. Encoded protein: CAATSGTGVYEQYF.

The chain employs TRBV11-2 and TRBJ1-1; D is undetermined. This CDR3 spans 13 amino acids. With 3 bases removed from V and 2 bases from J, the gap between germline ends came to 7 bases. The germline gives CDR1 SGHAT, CDR2 FQNNGV. The CDR3 reads CASSFQANTEAFF. In nucleotides, the CDR3 is TGTGCCAGCAGCTTTCAGGCAAACACTGAAGCTTTCTTT.

With regard to this clone: This probably arose from a read error, given a far larger clone one base away. This chain joins TRBV27 and TRBJ2-7; no clear D. Germline CDR1 is MNHEY and CDR2 is SMNVEV (reference sequence). The CDR3 consists of 15 residues. Trimming stripped 0 bases from V and 2 bases from J, with 11 bases between. As DNA, the CDR3 is TGTGCCAGCAGTTTATCGATGGGCAGGCCCTACGAGCAGTACTTC. Its protein product is CASSLSMGRPYEQYF.

The chain carries TRBV9 and TRBJ1-1, with unresolved D. CDR1 and CDR2 (germline): SGDLS, YYNGEE. The CDR3 runs 13 residues. V was trimmed by 5 bases and J by 0 bases, leaving 8 bases between them. The CDR3 loop is CASRADLNTEAFF. The CDR3 nucleotides are TGTGCCAGCAGGGCGGATTTGAACACTGAAGCTTTCTTT.

The rearrangement uses TRBV14 and TRBJ2-3; tentative D call: TRBD1 (6 bases). This CDR3 comprises 15 residues. Looked up from germline, CDR1 is SGHDN and CDR2 is FVKESK. The ends were cut back, 4 bases at V and 2 bases at J, with 13 bases in the middle. The CDR3 DNA is TGTGCCAGCAGCCTTGGACAGAGGGACACAGATACGCAGTATTTT. Translating it yields CASSLGQRDTDTQYF. Drawing the rest from reference TRBV14 and TRBJ2-3, the complete variable domain is EAGVTQFPSHSVIEKGQTVTLRCDPISGHDNLYWYRRVMGKEIKFLLHFVKESKQDESGMPNNRFLAERTGGTYSTLKVQPAELEDSGVYFCASSLGQRDTDTQYFGPGTRLTVL.

The chain recombines TRBV2 with TRBJ1-1, with 8 bases lining up with TRBD1. Germline V gene lookup returns CDR1 SNHLY and CDR2 FYNNEI. V lost 3 bases and J lost 9; bases outside the gene matches: 12. The CDR3 is 15 residues long. The CDR3 DNA reads as TGTGCCAGCAGTGAGAGAAAAGGGACAGGAGGCCAAGCTTTCTTT. Translation: CASSERKGTGGQAFF.

The rearrangement joins TRBV5-1 to TRBJ1-2; 7 nucleotides align to TRBD1. This CDR3 region has 16 residues. J was trimmed by 3 bases and V by 4 bases; bases with no gene match: 12. CDR1 and CDR2 (germline): SGHRS, YFSETQ. The CDR3 protein is CASSPQDRVGDYGYTF. The CDR3 bases are TGCGCCAGCAGCCCACAAGACAGGGTTGGGGACTATGGCTACACCTTC. Full variable domain (missing parts from reference TRBV5-1 and TRBJ1-2): KAGVTQTPRYLIKTRGQQVTLSCSPISGHRSVSWYQQTPGQGLQFLFEYFSETQRNKGNFPGRFSGRQFSNSRSEMNVSTLELGDSALYLCASSPQDRVGDYGYTFGSGTRLTVV.

The chain carries TRBV6-1 and TRBJ2-5; D might be TRBD1 or TRBD2, each matching 5 bases. The CDR3 is 14 residues long. In germline, CDR1 is MNHNS, CDR2 SASEGT. Trimming took 5 bases from V and 2 from J, leaving 12 bases between them. In nucleotides, the CDR3 is TGTGCCAGCAGTTGGGACGGTGCGCAAGAGACCCAGTACTTC. Its translation is CASSWDGAQETQYF.

This clone turned up a few times. The rearrangement uses TRBV6-1 and TRBJ2-6; 10 positions agree with TRBD1. CDR1 and CDR2 from the germline V gene are MNHNS and SASEGT. The CDR3 covers 17 residues. Trimming at V came to 4 bases and at J to 0 bases, leaving 3 bases not matched to a gene. CDR3 nucleotides: TGTGCCAGCAGTGTCGGACAGGGGGACTCTGGGGCCAACGTCCTGACTTTC. Translating gives CASSVGQGDSGANVLTF.

This clone has only one observation. The chain combines TRBV11-2 with TRBJ2-1; D unclear. The CDR3 spans 12 residues. CDR1 and CDR2 (germline): SGHAT, FQNNGV. The ends were cut back, 5 bases at V and 6 bases at J, with 8 bases in the middle. This chain's CDR3 is CASSERLNEQFF. The CDR3 DNA follows: TGTGCCAGCAGCGAACGACTCAATGAGCAGTTCTTC.

V usage is TRBV28 and J usage is TRBJ1-4; unclear D gene. Trimming removed 5 bases at V and 10 bases at J, with 5 bases between. Germline V gene data show CDR1 as MDHEN and CDR2 as SYDVKM. The CDR3 is 10 residues long. CDR3 sequence (DNA): TGTGCCAGCAGTGACATAAAACTGTTTTTT. It codes for CASSDIKLFF.

The rearrangement links TRBV4-1 to TRBJ2-2; TRBD2 agrees at 9 bases. J lost 4 bases, V lost 4 bases, and 10 bases had no gene match. Germline CDR1 is MGHRA and CDR2 is YSYEKL. CDR3 size: 17 residues. As DNA, the CDR3 is TGCGCCAGCAGCCTTGCGGGAGGGGGCGACAGCACCGGGGAGCTGTTTTTT. Amino acid sequence: CASSLAGGGDSTGELFF.

The chain has TRBV6-1 and TRBJ1-2; TRBD1 matches 8 bases. Unmatched junction bases numbered 7, after V lost 5 bases and J lost 5 bases. The CDR3 extends over 14 amino acids. Germline CDR1 reads MNHNS; CDR2 reads SASEGT. This CDR3 reads CASSSRQGLYGYTF. The CDR3 nucleotides read TGTGCCAGCAGTAGCCGACAGGGGCTTTATGGCTACACCTTC.

The rearrangement joins TRBV6-5 to TRBJ1-4; D gene ambiguous. This CDR3 is built from 13 residues. V was pared by 5 bases and J by 8 bases, with 12 bases between. CDR1 and CDR2 from the germline V gene are MNHEY and SVGAGI. The CDR3 reads CASSALSGEKLFF. For the CDR3, the DNA is TGTGCCAGCAGTGCTCTCTCGGGGGAAAAACTGTTTTTT.

This chain joins TRBV5-1 and TRBJ1-3; no definite D call. Germline V gives CDR1 SGHRS, CDR2 YFSETQ. This CDR3 contains 18 residues. Trimming pared 0 bases from V and 0 bases from J, leaving 16 bases between. CDR3 region: CASSLEALNPYSGNTIYF. The CDR3, as DNA: TGCGCCAGCAGCTTGGAGGCCCTGAATCCTTACTCTGGAAACACCATATATTTT.